One sample yielded the 25 T cell receptor beta chains listed below, sequenced in a study of OX40 agonist ivuxolimab in advanced cancers. Profiling relied on immunoSEQ multiplex PCR, and the TCRdb table lists in-frame clones only, not all of them. The repertoire holds about 94,000 clones, roughly 89% seen once, with about 0.81% in the top ten. Sequencing used CD4+ or CD8+ T cells sorted from blood, obtained in a trial of the OX40 agonist ivuxolimab. All receptors come from an adult with an advanced solid tumor such as melanoma, head and neck, liver or kidney cancer.

This chain connects TRBV7-9 to TRBJ1-2; D ambiguous. Germline-derived CDR1 and CDR2 are SEHNR and FQNEAQ (reference sequence). Trimming took off 1 base at V and 5 bases at J, with 11 bases between the two ends. The CDR3 has 14 amino acids. CDR3 region: CASSLGGDGYGYTF. The CDR3 DNA reads as TGTGCCAGCAGCTTAGGAGGAGACGGATATGGCTACACCTTC.

The chain employs TRBV6-5 and TRBJ2-5; 9 bases fit TRBD1. The V gene end was trimmed by 7 bases and the J gene end by 5 bases; junction bases not matched to a gene: 8. The germline V gene encodes CDR1 MNHEY and CDR2 SVGAGI. This CDR3 comprises 14 residues. CDR3 DNA: TGTGCCAGCAAGGGACAGGGTGAAGGGGAGACCCAGTACTTC. This translates into CASKGQGEGETQYF.

The chain couples TRBV12-5 to TRBJ1-2; the D is unclear. Germline-derived CDR1 and CDR2 are LGHNT and FRNRAP. With 6 bases removed from V and 7 bases from J, the gap between germline ends came to 15 bases. CDR3 length: 13 amino acids. For the CDR3, the DNA is TGTGCTAGTGGCCTTTGGTTGGGCGGTGGCTACACCTTC. It specifies CASGLWLGGGYTF.

The chain joins TRBV6-5 to TRBJ1-2; D not certain. V gave up 6 bases and J gave up 2 bases, with 13 bases separating them. There are 14 residues in the CDR3. Per germline, CDR1 MNHEY and CDR2 SVGAGI. The CDR3 reads CASSLGLKNYGYTF. Here the CDR3 DNA reads TGTGCCAGCAGCCTTGGACTGAAAAACTATGGCTACACCTTC.

The V and J genes are TRBV14 and TRBJ2-7, with 9 bases lining up with TRBD1. Germline trimming cut 4 bases from V and 0 bases from J; bases unmatched to any gene: 4. The CDR3 extends over 15 amino acids. CDR1 SGHDN and CDR2 FVKESK come from the germline V gene. The CDR3 region is CASSRQTGGSYEQYF. In DNA, the CDR3 is TGTGCCAGCAGCCGTCAGACAGGGGGCTCCTACGAGCAGTACTTC. Based on the CDR3 plus reference TRBV14 and TRBJ2-7, the full variable domain is EAGVTQFPSHSVIEKGQTVTLRCDPISGHDNLYWYRRVMGKEIKFLLHFVKESKQDESGMPNNRFLAERTGGTYSTLKVQPAELEDSGVYFCASSRQTGGSYEQYFGPGTRLTVT.

V is TRBV5-6 and J is TRBJ2-2, with 7 bases aligning to TRBD2. Germline V lookup: CDR1 SGHDT, CDR2 YYEEEE. The length of the CDR3 is 15 residues. J gave up 4 bases and V 9 bases, and 12 bases lay outside the gene matches. The CDR3 coding sequence is TGTGCCAAACCGAAGGACGGGGAGGGCACCGGGGAGCTGTTTTTT. It encodes CAKPKDGEGTGELFF.

The rearrangement uses TRBV18 and TRBJ2-3; 11 nucleotides agree with TRBD1. The trim removed 0 bases at V and 4 bases at J, leaving 3 bases unmatched. CDR1 KGHSH and CDR2 LQKENI come from the germline V gene. The CDR3 is 16 amino acids. The CDR3 DNA is TGTGCCAGCTCACCACCGAGGACAGGGGGCGCAGATACGCAGTATTTT. It translates to CASSPPRTGGADTQYF.

This sequence joins TRBV21-1 and TRBJ2-2. TRBV21-1 is a listed pseudogene. The CDR3 sequence is 14 residues long. This CDR3 is CASSKGRNTGELFF. CDR3 nucleotides: TGTGCCAGCAGCAAAGGACGGAACACCGGGGAGCTGTTTTTT.

The chain has TRBV10-3 and TRBJ1-1; 12 bases agree with TRBD1. Germline V gene lookup returns CDR1 ENHRY and CDR2 SYGVKD. This CDR3 is built from 17 residues. V lost 0 bases and J lost 4; bases outside the gene matches: 6. CDR3 residues: CAISESGQGARGTEAFF. CDR3 nucleotide sequence: TGTGCCATCAGTGAGTCGGGACAGGGGGCTCGGGGCACTGAAGCTTTCTTT.

This chain links TRBV11-3 with TRBJ1-1, with a weak D call TRBD1 (6 bases). V dropped 0 bases and J dropped 10 bases, with 15 bases sitting between them. The germline V gene has CDR1 SGHNT and CDR2 YENEEA. The CDR3 consists of 14 residues. CDR3 sequence: CASSLDLTGKGAFF. For the CDR3, the DNA is TGTGCCAGCAGCTTAGATCTTACAGGGAAAGGAGCTTTCTTT.

The rearrangement uses TRBV12-5 and TRBJ2-7, with 9 bases identical to TRBD1. CDR3 length: 21 residues. J gave up 7 bases and V 2 bases, and 27 bases lay outside the gene matches. Germline loops: CDR1 LGHNT, CDR2 FRNRAP. The CDR3 region has the DNA TGTGCTAGTGGTTTGCCCCTACAATCTGCGACCGGGACAGGGAGGGCTGAAGAGCAGTACTTC. It translates to CASGLPLQSATGTGRAEEQYF.

This sequence joins TRBV4-2 and TRBJ2-3; TRBD2 matches at 7 bases. In germline, CDR1 is LGHNA, CDR2 YNFKEQ. CDR3 length: 16 amino acids. V gave up 1 base and J gave up 6 bases; unmatched junction bases: 10. CDR3 sequence reads: CASSQVRLAAGDTQYF. The CDR3 region has the DNA TGTGCCAGCAGCCAAGTCAGACTAGCTGCGGGGGATACGCAGTATTTT.

The chain links TRBV19 to TRBJ2-7; TRBD2 aligns across 9 bases. Per germline, CDR1 LNHDA and CDR2 SQIVND (reference sequence). J gave up 1 base and V 1 base, and 8 bases lay outside the gene matches. The CDR3 is 17 residues long. CDR3 residues: CASSIAGLAGPSYEQYF. CDR3 nucleotides: TGTGCCAGTAGTATAGCCGGCCTAGCGGGACCGTCCTACGAGCAGTACTTC. Looking up the rest from reference TRBV19 and TRBJ2-7 gives the full variable domain: DGGITQSPKYLFRKEGQNVTLSCEQNLNHDAMYWYRQDPGQGLRLIYYSQIVNDFQKGDIAEGYSVSREKKESFPLTVTSAQKNPTAFYLCASSIAGLAGPSYEQYFGPGTRLTVT.

J is TRBJ1-4 and V is TRBV6-1; possibly TRBD1 for D (5 bases). This CDR3 spans 15 amino acids. The V and J ends lost 8 bases and 8 bases respectively, with 21 bases between them. Germline CDR1 and CDR2: MNHNS and SASEGT. The CDR3 protein is CASGDPGRGMEKLFF. CDR3 nucleotides: TGTGCCAGCGGAGACCCAGGGAGGGGAATGGAAAAACTGTTTTTT.

About this clone: The junction does not match germline at one end; this may be a read error. V usage is TRBV10-3 and J usage is TRBJ1-3; D is unresolved. Germline values: CDR1 ENHRY, CDR2 SYGVKD. This CDR3 contains 15 residues. The CDR3 DNA follows: TGTGCCGTCAGTGCCCAGGAATTATCTGGAAACACCATATATTTT. It is translated as CAVSAQELSGNTIYF.

The chain employs TRBV19 and TRBJ2-1, with TRBD2 matching over 8 bases. This CDR3 region has 17 residues. The V and J ends lost 7 bases and 7 bases, in that order; junction bases with no gene match: 18. Germline loops: CDR1 LNHDA, CDR2 SQIVND (reference sequence). CDR3 in amino acids: CASTWAGSGGRSNEQFF. The CDR3 DNA reads as TGTGCCAGTACCTGGGCCGGGAGTGGCGGGAGGTCTAATGAGCAGTTCTTC. Full variable domain (missing parts from reference TRBV19 and TRBJ2-1): DGGITQSPKYLFRKEGQNVTLSCEQNLNHDAMYWYRQDPGQGLRLIYYSQIVNDFQKGDIAEGYSVSREKKESFPLTVTSAQKNPTAFYLCASTWAGSGGRSNEQFFGPGTRLTVL.

This clone appeared a single time. The J gene is TRBJ1-1, the V gene TRBV7-9, with 8 bases fitting TRBD1. In germline, CDR1 is SEHNR, CDR2 FQNEAQ (reference sequence). V gave up 4 bases and J gave up 1 base; unmatched junction bases: 2. CDR3 length: 14 residues. CDR3 nucleotides: TGTGCCAGCAGCTCGGACAGGGCGAACACTGAAGCTTTCTTT. Its protein is CASSSDRANTEAFF.

The chain has TRBV6-1 and TRBJ2-7; D uncertain. Trimming removed 0 bases at V and 3 bases at J, with 12 bases between. The CDR3 consists of 15 residues. Germline CDR1 is MNHNS and CDR2 is SASEGT. The DNA of the CDR3 is TGTGCCAGCAGTGAAGCACCACCCCACGACTACGAGCAGTACTTC. This translates into CASSEAPPHDYEQYF.

This sequence joins TRBV5-1 and TRBJ2-3; possible D gene TRBD2, 6 bases. CDR1 SGHRS and CDR2 YFSETQ come from the germline V gene. The V and J ends lost 4 bases and 8 bases respectively, with 20 bases between them. This CDR3 comprises 15 residues. For the CDR3, the DNA is TGCGCCAGCAGCCCCGGGACTCCAAGAGCCGTTACGCAGTATTTT. Amino acids: CASSPGTPRAVTQYF.

The V and J genes are TRBV7-2 and TRBJ2-2; D unresolved. This CDR3 is built from 15 residues. V shed 5 bases and J shed 2 bases, with 12 bases lying between them. Germline CDR1 and CDR2: SGHTA and FQGNSA. The CDR3 reads CASSGAPANTGELFF. The CDR3 region has the DNA TGTGCCAGCAGCGGCGCCCCAGCAAACACCGGGGAGCTGTTTTTT. Using reference TRBV7-2 and TRBJ2-2 for the parts outside the CDR3, the full variable domain is GAGVSQSPSNKVTEKGKDVELRCDPISGHTALYWYRQSLGQGLEFLIYFQGNSAPDKSGLPSDRFSAERTGGSVSTLTIQRTQQEDSAVYLCASSGAPANTGELFFGEGSRLTVL.

The chain links TRBV7-2 to TRBJ1-3; D is unclear. Germline assignment: CDR1 SGHTA and CDR2 FQGNSA. Trimming left V 2 bases short and J 2 bases short, with 10 bases between. This CDR3 region has 15 residues. The CDR3 protein is CASSLYLATGNTIYF. As DNA, the CDR3 is TGTGCCAGCAGCTTATACCTGGCGACTGGAAACACCATATATTTT.

V usage is TRBV21-1 and J usage is TRBJ2-5; TRBD1 reflects the table's D call only, with no check against the DNA. TRBV21-1 is termed a pseudogene. This CDR3 has 16 residues. In DNA form, the CDR3 reads TGTGCCAGCAGCAACCCCCGGGACAGGGTTACAGAGACCCAGTACTTC. Translation gives CASSNPRDRVTETQYF.

The genes are TRBV28 and TRBJ2-2, with 10 bases matching TRBD2. V trimming: 5 bases; J trimming: 4 bases; junction bases outside the gene matches: 10. The CDR3 totals 17 residues. Germline V lookup: CDR1 MDHEN, CDR2 SYDVKM. The CDR3 region has the DNA TGTGCCAGCAGTACCCAATCGGGACTAGCGATCACCGGGGAGCTGTTTTTT. Its translation is CASSTQSGLAITGELFF.

The V and J genes are TRBV7-8 and TRBJ2-7; 14 bases are shared with TRBD2. In germline, CDR1 is SGHVS, CDR2 FQNEAQ. V lost 5 bases, J lost 8 bases, and 5 bases stayed unmatched. This CDR3 has 14 amino acids. This chain's CDR3 is CASSPGTSGRKQYF. The DNA of the CDR3 is TGTGCCAGCAGCCCTGGGACTAGCGGGAGAAAGCAGTACTTC.

The chain couples TRBV19 to TRBJ1-5; TRBD1 matches at 9 bases. The CDR3 extends over 19 amino acids. The trim removed 2 bases at V and 4 bases at J, leaving 15 bases unmatched. Germline V gene data show CDR1 as LNHDA and CDR2 as SQIVND (reference sequence). The CDR3 region has the DNA TGTGCCAGTAGTATATCGGGAGGTTGGGGACAGGGTCCTAATCAGCCCCAGCATTTT. It is translated as CASSISGGWGQGPNQPQHF.